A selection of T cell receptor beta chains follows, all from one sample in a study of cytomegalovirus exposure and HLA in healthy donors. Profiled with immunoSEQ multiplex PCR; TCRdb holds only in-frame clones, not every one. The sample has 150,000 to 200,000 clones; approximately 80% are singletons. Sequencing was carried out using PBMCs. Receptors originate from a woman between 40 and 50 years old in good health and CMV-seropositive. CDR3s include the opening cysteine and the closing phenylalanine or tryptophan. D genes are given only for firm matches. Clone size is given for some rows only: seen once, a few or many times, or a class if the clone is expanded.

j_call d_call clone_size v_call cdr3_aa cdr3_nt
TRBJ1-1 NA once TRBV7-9 CSSSLGSGAFF TGTTCCAGCAGCTTAGGTTCGGGAGCTTTCTTT
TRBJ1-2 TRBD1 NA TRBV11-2 CASSARQGTNYGYTF TGTGCCAGCAGCGCAAGACAGGGGACTAACTATGGCTACACCTTC
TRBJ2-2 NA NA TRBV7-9 CASRRVGGTGELFF TGTGCCAGCCGAAGGGTAGGGGGCACCGGGGAGCTGTTTTTT
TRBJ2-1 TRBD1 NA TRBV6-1 CASDRGTYNEQFF TGTGCCAGCGACAGGGGGACCTACAATGAGCAGTTCTTC
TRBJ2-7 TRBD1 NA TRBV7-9 CASSPGTALTYEQYF TGTGCCAGCAGCCCCGGGACAGCCCTGACCTACGAGCAGTACTTC
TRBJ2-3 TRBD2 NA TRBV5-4 CASSGSGGLTDTQYF TGTGCCAGCAGCGGGAGCGGGGGGCTCACAGATACGCAGTATTTT
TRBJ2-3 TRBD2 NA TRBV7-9 CASSSSGGGTDTQYF TGTGCCAGCAGCTCTAGCGGGGGGGGAACAGATACGCAGTATTTT
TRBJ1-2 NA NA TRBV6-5 CASSSNDNLYGYTF TGTGCCAGCAGTTCTAACGACAATCTTTATGGCTACACCTTC
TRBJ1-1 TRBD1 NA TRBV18 CASSQDRAIGSEAFF TGTGCCAGCTCCCAGGACAGGGCGATCGGATCGGAGGCTTTCTTT
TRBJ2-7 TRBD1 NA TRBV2 CASSGTGMGAQEYF TGTGCCAGCAGTGGGACAGGAATGGGCGCGCAGGAGTACTTC
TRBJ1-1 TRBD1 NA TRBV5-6 CASSLVLAHTGGREAFF TGTGCCAGCAGCTTGGTACTAGCCCATACAGGGGGCCGTGAAGCTTTCTTT
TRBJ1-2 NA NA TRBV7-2 CASSLLTGFGGYTF TGTGCCAGCAGCTTACTTACAGGCTTCGGTGGCTACACCTTC
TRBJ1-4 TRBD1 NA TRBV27 CASSAGTGREKLFF TGTGCCAGCAGTGCAGGGACAGGGCGTGAAAAACTGTTTTTT
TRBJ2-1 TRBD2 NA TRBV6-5 CASAQGLAGSEQFF TGTGCCAGCGCCCAGGGACTAGCGGGGTCTGAGCAGTTCTTC
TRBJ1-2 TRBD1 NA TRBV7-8 CASSKTPGQGLVLNYGYTF TGTGCCAGCAGCAAAACGCCGGGACAGGGGCTGGTGTTGAACTATGGCTACACCTTC
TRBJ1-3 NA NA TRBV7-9 CASSSKNRLTGNTIYF TGTGCCAGCAGCTCCAAGAACAGGTTAACTGGAAACACCATATATTTT
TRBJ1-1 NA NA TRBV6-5 CASSVGVNTEAFF TGTGCCAGCAGTGTAGGGGTGAACACTGAAGCTTTCTTT
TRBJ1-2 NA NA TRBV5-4 CASSLDSGYLTYGYTF TGTGCCAGCAGCTTGGACTCAGGGTATCTAACCTATGGCTACACCTTC
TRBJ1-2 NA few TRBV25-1 CATTAAWGDGYTF TGTGCCACCACAGCCGCTTGGGGGGATGGCTACACCTTC
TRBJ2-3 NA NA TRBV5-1 CASSLSWGADTQYF TGCGCCAGCAGCTTGTCTTGGGGGGCAGATACGCAGTATTTT
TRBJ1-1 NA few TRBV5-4 CASSQPGDVNTEAFF TGTGCCAGCAGCCAGCCAGGGGATGTGAACACTGAAGCTTTCTTT
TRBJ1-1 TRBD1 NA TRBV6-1 CASSGTGFRNTEAFF TGTGCCAGCAGTGGGACAGGATTTCGGAACACTGAAGCTTTCTTT
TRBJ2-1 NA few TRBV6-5 CASRLTPLSEQFF TGTGCCAGCAGACTTACCCCGCTAAGTGAGCAGTTCTTC
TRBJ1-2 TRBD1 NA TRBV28 CASRQGVHGYTF TGTGCCAGCAGACAGGGGGTTCATGGCTACACCTTC
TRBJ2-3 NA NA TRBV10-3 CAIRGVTDTQYF TGTGCCATCAGAGGGGTTACAGATACGCAGTATTTT
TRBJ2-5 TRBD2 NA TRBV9 CASSPGTSGLKETQYF TGTGCCAGCAGCCCTGGGACTAGCGGGCTTAAAGAGACCCAGTACTTC
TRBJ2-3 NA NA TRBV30 CAWRRTFTSTDTQYF TGTGCCTGGAGGAGGACTTTTACTAGCACAGATACGCAGTATTTT
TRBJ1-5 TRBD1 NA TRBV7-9 CASSLGQGTGFIQPQHF TGTGCCAGCAGCTTAGGACAAGGGACAGGGTTTATTCAGCCCCAGCATTTT
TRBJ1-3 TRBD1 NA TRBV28 CASRVTGVQSGNTIYF TGTGCCAGCAGAGTTACAGGGGTCCAGTCTGGAAACACCATATATTTT
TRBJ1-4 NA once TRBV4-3 CASSQDIRENEKLFF TGCGCCAGCAGCCAAGATATCCGGGAAAATGAAAAACTGTTTTTT
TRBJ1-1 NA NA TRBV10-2 CASTLAGNTEAFF TGCGCCAGCACTTTAGCGGGGAACACTGAAGCTTTCTTT
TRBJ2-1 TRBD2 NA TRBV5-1 CASSSGLAGVNEQFF TGCGCCAGCAGCAGTGGACTAGCGGGGGTTAATGAGCAGTTCTTC
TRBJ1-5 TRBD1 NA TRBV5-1 CASSSGQDGNQPQHF TGCGCCAGCAGCTCCGGACAGGACGGCAATCAGCCCCAGCATTTT
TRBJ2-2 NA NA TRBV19 CASTMTAQNTGELFF TGTGCCAGCACGATGACAGCCCAAAACACCGGGGAGCTGTTTTTT
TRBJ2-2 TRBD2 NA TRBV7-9 CSSSQLRGLAGVRTGELFF TGTTCCAGCAGCCAACTGAGGGGTCTAGCGGGGGTTCGAACCGGGGAGCTGTTTTTT
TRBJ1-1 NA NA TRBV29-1 CSVRQEPMNTEAFF TGCAGCGTACGACAGGAACCCATGAACACTGAAGCTTTCTTT
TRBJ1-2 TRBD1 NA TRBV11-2 CASSPGQLIGYTF TGTGCCAGCAGCCCGGGACAGCTCATTGGCTACACCTTC
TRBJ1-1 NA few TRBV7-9 CASQANTEAFF TGTGCCAGTCAGGCGAACACTGAAGCTTTCTTT
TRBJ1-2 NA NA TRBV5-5 CASSLTLNYGYTF TGTGCCAGCAGCTTGACTCTAAACTATGGCTACACCTTC
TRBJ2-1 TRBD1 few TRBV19 CASSIVQGAQGEQFF TGTGCCAGTAGTATAGTACAGGGGGCCCAAGGTGAGCAGTTCTTC
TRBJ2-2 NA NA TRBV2 CASRYQGWTGELFF TGTGCCAGCAGATACCAGGGGTGGACCGGGGAGCTGTTTTTT
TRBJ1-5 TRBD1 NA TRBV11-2 CASSLGRDRASNQPQHF TGTGCCAGCAGCTTGGGGAGGGACAGGGCTAGCAATCAGCCCCAGCATTTT
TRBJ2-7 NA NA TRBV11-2 CASENWTAYEQYF TGTGCCAGCGAGAATTGGACAGCCTACGAGCAGTACTTC
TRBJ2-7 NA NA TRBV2 CASAVLGGYEQYF TGTGCCAGCGCGGTGTTAGGGGGCTACGAGCAGTACTTC
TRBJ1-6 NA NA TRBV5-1 CASSPGFISYNSPLHF TGCGCCAGCAGCCCGGGGTTTATCTCCTATAATTCACCCCTCCACTTT
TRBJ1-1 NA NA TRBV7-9 CASSLTGRDTEAFF TGTGCCAGCAGCTTAACAGGGCGGGACACTGAAGCTTTCTTT
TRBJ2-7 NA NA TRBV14 CASSQLGHPGLYEQYF TGTGCCAGCAGCCAACTAGGACACCCAGGCCTCTACGAGCAGTACTTC